The source of this T cell receptor beta chain is a study of graft-versus-host responses after intestinal transplantation. Profiling relied on immunoSEQ multiplex PCR, and the TCRdb table lists in-frame clones only, not all of them. This table holds about 4,500 clones, about 29% found once. There are 13 residues in the CDR3. From germline, CDR1 is MNHNY and CDR2 SVGAGI (reference sequence). With respect to this clone: A junction end diverges from the germline sequence, so it may reflect a read error.

The source material was alloreactive CD4+ T cells from a mixed lymphocyte reaction culture, sampled before transplantation. Subset of the sample: CFSE-low proliferating T cells sorted from approximately 6-day pre-transplant mixed lymphocyte reaction (GvH or HvG direction). This chain uses TRBV6-6 with TRBJ2-5; D not resolved. The DNA matches TRBJ2-7 better at its end, which makes the J call doubtful. This clonotype was sampled from a human patient who was an organ donor for intestinal transplantation. As DNA, the CDR3 is TGTGCCATCAGTGAGTTTAGCTCCTACGAGCAGTACTTC. This sequence encodes CAISEFSSYEQYF.